A single sample is the source of the 29 T cell receptor beta chains below, sequenced in a study of shared clonotypes between healthy human individuals. TCRdb's copy holds only in-frame clones and misses some; the assay was immunoSEQ multiplex PCR. The sample has nearly 1,000,000 clones, about three quarters seen once. Sequenced material: memory CD4+ T cells sorted from blood. The subset denotes: CD45RA-negative fraction. These receptors were taken from a man in his late teens or twenties in good health.

Notes on this clone: Other DNA sequences in the sample encode the same CDR3. The chain carries TRBV5-1 and TRBJ2-5; D gene ambiguous. Trimming stripped 0 bases from V and 3 bases from J, with 6 bases between. The CDR3 runs to 13 residues. CDR1 SGHRS and CDR2 YFSETQ come from the germline V gene. This chain's CDR3 is CASSLAGKETQYF. In DNA, the CDR3 is TGCGCCAGCAGCTTGGCAGGAAAAGAGACCCAGTACTTC.

This chain joins TRBV2 and TRBJ2-1; 8 bases line up with TRBD2. V shed 11 bases and J 2 bases; nucleotides not matched to a gene: 8. In germline, CDR1 is SNHLY, CDR2 FYNNEI. This CDR3 has 14 residues. CDR3 sequence reads: CAASRGGPYNEQFF. CDR3 coding DNA: TGTGCCGCATCCCGGGGGGGCCCCTACAATGAGCAGTTCTTC.

The chain uses TRBV19 and TRBJ1-1; D may be TRBD1 (5 bases). V shed 6 bases and J shed 5 bases, with 16 bases lying between them. The germline V gene has CDR1 LNHDA and CDR2 SQIVND (reference sequence). This CDR3 comprises 14 residues. The CDR3 coding sequence is TGTGCCAGTAGGTTCGGACAAATAGGAACTGAAGCTTTCTTT. It encodes CASRFGQIGTEAFF.

This sequence joins TRBV29-1 and TRBJ2-1; D remains unclear. V was clipped by 3 bases and J by 4 bases, with 4 bases between them. Germline V gives CDR1 SQVTM, CDR2 ANQGSEA. The CDR3 spans 11 residues. The CDR3 DNA is TGCAGCGTTGAGGGGTACAATGAGCAGTTCTTC. Encoded protein: CSVEGYNEQFF.

This chain connects TRBV2 to TRBJ2-7, with a tentative D call TRBD2 (5 bases). This CDR3 is 15 amino acids long. Trimming took off 7 bases at V and 0 bases at J, with 16 bases between the two ends. Germline V gives CDR1 SNHLY, CDR2 FYNNEI. CDR3 residues: CASKTDYSSSYEQYF. Here the CDR3 DNA reads TGTGCCAGCAAAACAGACTATTCGAGCTCCTACGAGCAGTACTTC.

The chain is built from TRBV5-1 and TRBJ1-2; TRBD1 agrees at 10 bases. This CDR3 is built from 15 residues. J was trimmed by 5 bases and V by 4 bases; bases with no gene match: 8. Germline-derived CDR1 and CDR2 are SGHRS and YFSETQ. This CDR3 is CASSLRTGGDYGYTF. CDR3 nucleotides: TGCGCCAGCAGCCTTCGGACAGGGGGAGATTATGGCTACACCTTC.

Comments on this clone: The sample holds other DNA sequences that translate to the same CDR3. The chain employs TRBV27 and TRBJ1-5; no definite D call. CDR3 size: 15 residues. CDR1 MNHEY and CDR2 SMNVEV come from the germline V gene (reference sequence). Trimming stripped 1 base from V and 4 bases from J, with 11 bases between. CDR3 sequence (DNA): TGTGCCAGCAGTTTATTGTCAGGATCTAATCAGCCCCAGCATTTT. It translates to CASSLLSGSNQPQHF.

This clone was counted a few times. This sequence joins TRBV6-5 and TRBJ2-2, with D unclear. The CDR3 is 13 residues long. Germline V CDR1 and CDR2: MNHEY, SVGAGI. Trimming took 5 bases from V and 3 from J, leaving 7 bases between them. The CDR3 coding sequence is TGTGCCAGCAGTCCAGCATACACCGGGGAGCTGTTTTTT. This encodes CASSPAYTGELFF.

This chain uses TRBV7-2 with TRBJ1-4, with D possibly matching TRBD1 (5 bases). The V and J ends lost 2 bases and 4 bases respectively, with 14 bases between them. This CDR3 has 16 amino acids. Germline CDR1 and CDR2: SGHTA and FQGNSA. The CDR3 spells CASSLSRDFLNEKLFF. DNA of the CDR3: TGTGCCAGCAGCTTATCCCGGGACTTCCTTAATGAAAAACTGTTTTTT.

The chain is built from TRBV18 and TRBJ1-3, with D perhaps matching TRBD1 (5 bases). Germline values: CDR1 KGHSH, CDR2 LQKENI. The CDR3 has 15 residues. With 1 base removed from V and 4 bases from J, the gap between germline ends came to 11 bases. The CDR3 coding sequence is TGTGCCAGCTCACCACTGGAAGGGACGGGAAACACCATATATTTT. Translating gives CASSPLEGTGNTIYF.

The chain recombines TRBV11-2 with TRBJ1-4, with a weak D call TRBD1 (5 bases). CDR1 SGHAT and CDR2 FQNNGV come from the germline V gene. The V gene lost 4 bases and the J gene lost 0 bases, with 6 bases spanning the gap. CDR3 length: 14 amino acids. In nucleotides, the CDR3 is TGTGCCAGCAGCTCGACAGCAACTAATGAAAAACTGTTTTTT. Translation gives CASSSTATNEKLFF.

In nucleotides, the CDR3 is TGTGCCAGCAGCCGGGACAGGGGATCCCAGTACTTC. Translated: CASSRDRGSQYF. V and J are TRBV27 and TRBJ2-7; 10 bases map to TRBD1. Trimming cost V 6 bases and J 10 bases; bases outside gene matches: 6. CDR3 length: 12 residues. Germline V CDR1 and CDR2: MNHEY, SMNVEV (reference sequence).

This chain joins TRBV6-5 and TRBJ1-2; D is ambiguous. This CDR3 has 15 residues. CDR1 and CDR2 from the germline V gene are MNHEY and SVGAGI. The V gene lost 4 bases and the J gene lost 0 bases, with 12 bases spanning the gap. The CDR3 here is CASSSIRRANYGYTF. The CDR3 coding sequence is TGTGCCAGCAGTTCAATCCGACGGGCTAACTATGGCTACACCTTC.

This clone was observed a handful of times. V usage is TRBV10-3 and J usage is TRBJ1-1, with D possibly being TRBD1 (6 bases). CDR1 and CDR2 from the germline V gene are ENHRY and SYGVKD. The ends were cut back, 10 bases at V and 0 bases at J, with 12 bases in the middle. The length of the CDR3 is 13 residues. The CDR3 coding sequence is TGTGCCAACCAAGGACAGCTGAACACTGAAGCTTTCTTT. Translation: CANQGQLNTEAFF.

In DNA, the CDR3 is TGCGCCAGCAGCCAAGATCGGACTAGCGGATGGAATGAGCAGTTCTTC. Its translation: CASSQDRTSGWNEQFF. This chain connects TRBV4-1 to TRBJ2-1, with 10 bases lining up with TRBD2. The CDR3 runs 16 residues. V shed 0 bases and J 7 bases; nucleotides not matched to a gene: 6. Per the germline V gene, CDR1 is MGHRA and CDR2 is YSYEKL.

The chain combines TRBV30 with TRBJ1-2; a possible D gene is TRBD1 (5 bases). V was trimmed by 3 bases and J by 9 bases, leaving 8 bases between them. The CDR3 has 10 amino acids. CDR1 and CDR2 from the germline V gene are GTSNPN and SVGIG (reference sequence). CDR3 DNA: TGTGCCTGGAGCAGGGTTCGCTACACCTTC. Protein: CAWSRVRYTF.

The V gene is TRBV5-1, the J gene TRBJ2-7, with D perhaps TRBD1 (7 bases). Trimming took 4 bases from V and 3 from J, leaving 17 bases between them. The germline CDR1 and CDR2 sequences are SGHRS and YFSETQ. This CDR3 has 15 amino acids. As DNA, the CDR3 is TGCGCCAGCAGCCCCGTGCAGGGGGGTTTCTACGAGCAGTACTTC. This codes for CASSPVQGGFYEQYF. The full variable domain, rest sourced from reference TRBV5-1 and TRBJ2-7, is KAGVTQTPRYLIKTRGQQVTLSCSPISGHRSVSWYQQTPGQGLQFLFEYFSETQRNKGNFPGRFSGRQFSNSRSEMNVSTLELGDSALYLCASSPVQGGFYEQYFGPGTRLTVT.

The chain recombines TRBV6-6 with TRBJ2-1; D is possibly TRBD2 (5 bases). Germline V gene sequence: CDR1 MNHNY, CDR2 SVGAGI (reference sequence). This CDR3 has 14 amino acids. The V gene lost 6 bases and the J gene lost 4 bases, with 13 bases spanning the gap. CDR3 residues: CASRQLEGYNEQFF. In nucleotides, the CDR3 is TGTGCCAGCAGACAACTAGAAGGTTACAATGAGCAGTTCTTC.

This clone showed up just once. The genes are TRBV7-2 and TRBJ2-5, with 9 nucleotides matching TRBD1. The end of the DNA is better explained by TRBJ2-7, so the J call may be wrong. Germline values: CDR1 SGHTA, CDR2 FQGNSA. The CDR3 has 14 residues. CDR3 in amino acids: CASSPGTGSYEQYF. The CDR3 bases are TGTGCCAGCAGCCCCGGGACAGGGTCCTACGAGCAGTACTTC.

This chain links TRBV6-1 with TRBJ2-2, with D perhaps TRBD2 (5 bases). Germline V gene lookup returns CDR1 MNHNS and CDR2 SASEGT. With 10 bases removed from V and 1 base from J, the gap between germline ends came to 13 bases. This CDR3 is built from 14 residues. The CDR3 bases are TGTGCCATCGGGGAAGGGTTGAACACCGGGGAGCTGTTTTTT. Protein: CAIGEGLNTGELFF.

With regard to this clone: This specimen includes other DNA sequences encoding the same CDR3. This sequence joins TRBV7-8 and TRBJ2-7; D remains unclear. The CDR3 has 11 amino acids. Germline CDR1 reads SGHVS; CDR2 reads FQNEAQ. Trimming removed 5 bases at V and 2 bases at J, with 4 bases between. DNA for the CDR3: TGTGCCAGCAGCCCGGCCTACGAGCAGTACTTC. Translated, it gives CASSPAYEQYF.

The V and J genes are TRBV7-9 and TRBJ2-6, with D uncertain. Trimming left V 5 bases short and J 1 base short, with 9 bases between. Germline CDR1 reads SEHNR; CDR2 reads FQNEAQ (reference sequence). The CDR3 spans 15 residues. This CDR3 reads CASSTPRSGANVLTF. The DNA of the CDR3 is TGTGCCAGCAGCACCCCTAGGTCTGGGGCCAACGTCCTGACTTTC. The full variable domain, in which reference TRBV7-9 and TRBJ2-6 provide the parts outside the CDR3, is DTGVSQNPRHKITKRGQNVTFRCDPISEHNRLYWYRQTLGQGPEFLTYFQNEAQLEKSRLLSDRFSAERPKGSFSTLEIQRTEQGDSAMYLCASSTPRSGANVLTFGAGSRLTVL.

This clone was detected many times. The chain carries TRBV5-6 and TRBJ1-2, with D hard to call. Germline lookup yields CDR1 SGHDT and CDR2 YYEEEE. This CDR3 is built from 15 residues. Trimming left V 0 bases short and J 3 bases short, with 12 bases between. The CDR3 region is CASSLEVGPYYGYTF. DNA of the CDR3: TGTGCCAGCAGCTTGGAGGTTGGACCGTACTATGGCTACACCTTC.

This clone showed up just a few times. This chain links TRBV11-2 with TRBJ1-4; no definite D call. V lost 5 bases and J 6 bases, leaving 7 bases between the germline ends. The CDR3 runs to 12 residues. From germline, CDR1 is SGHAT and CDR2 FQNNGV. For the CDR3, the DNA is TGTGCCAGCAGCCGCCCATATGAAAAACTGTTTTTT. It specifies CASSRPYEKLFF.

In regard to this clone: With only one base between it and a far larger clone, this is likely a read error. Other DNA sequences in this specimen translate into the identical CDR3. This chain joins TRBV19 and TRBJ2-1; 8 nucleotides match TRBD2. The CDR3 extends over 17 amino acids. Looked up from germline, CDR1 is LNHDA and CDR2 is SQIVND (reference sequence). After removal of 3 bases from V and 4 bases from J, the junction contained 11 bases not matched to a gene. The CDR3 DNA sequence: TGTGCCAGTAGTATCGACGCGGAGCGGGGGCTGTACAATGAGCAGTTCTTC. Its translation: CASSIDAERGLYNEQFF.

The chain links TRBV28 to TRBJ2-3; 10 bases match TRBD2. The germline V gene encodes CDR1 MDHEN and CDR2 SYDVKM. Trimming at V came to 5 bases and at J to 8 bases, leaving 7 bases not matched to a gene. The CDR3 totals 14 residues. CDR3 loop: CASSRTSGPGTQYF. The CDR3 DNA reads TGTGCCAGCAGTCGGACTAGCGGTCCGGGTACGCAGTATTTT.

The rearrangement joins TRBV7-9 to TRBJ2-3; D not resolved. Trimming stripped 2 bases from V and 6 bases from J, with 9 bases between. The germline V gene has CDR1 SEHNR and CDR2 FQNEAQ (reference sequence). The CDR3 has 13 residues. CDR3 in DNA: TGTGCCAGCAGCTTAAACGATCGGGATACGCAGTATTTT. Its translation is CASSLNDRDTQYF.

The CDR3 DNA reads TGTGCCAGCAGTTTTTACAGGGGGCAAATCTATAATTCACCCCTCCACTTT. It specifies CASSFYRGQIYNSPLHF. The chain uses TRBV27 and TRBJ1-6, with 9 bases identical to TRBD1. The length of the CDR3 is 17 residues. Germline CDR1 MNHEY, CDR2 SMNVEV (reference sequence). Losses at the gene ends were 3 bases for V and 3 bases for J; bases not matched to a gene: 6.

This clone is a singleton in its sample. The V call is TRBV19, the J call TRBJ1-2; weak D call: TRBD1 (5 bases). Germline V CDR1 and CDR2: LNHDA, SQIVND (reference sequence). V lost 5 bases and J lost 7, with 11 bases in between. CDR3 length: 12 residues. CDR3 bases: TGTGCCAGTAGTCTTCAGGGCGGTGGCTACACCTTC. Amino acid sequence: CASSLQGGGYTF.